Shown below are 2 T cell receptor beta chains from a single sample sequenced in a study of T cells in Graves' hyperthyroidism and ophthalmopathy. RNA transcripts provided the source from which TCR beta CDR3 regions were amplified. First-round RT-PCR of the TCR CDR3 relied on the HTBI primer set. TCRdb re-derived calls from the multiplex PCR reads in MiXCR, one entry per CDR3 protein. The profile shows hundreds of thousands of distinct CDR3 sequences, more than 14% of them singletons. Material: blood. Receptor source: a woman between 50 and 59 years old with Graves' ophthalmopathy.

This clonotype was seen repeatedly, ten times or more. The junction departs from germline at one end; a sequencing error may be responsible. The chain is built from TRBV11-3 and TRBJ2-7, with D possibly called TRBD1 or TRBD2 (5 bases each). The germline V gene encodes CDR1 SGHNT and CDR2 YENEEA. The CDR3 sequence is 14 residues long. CDR3 protein: CASSVTRGSDEQYF. CDR3 in DNA: TGTGCCAGCAGCGTAACCCGGGGCTCCGACGAGCAGTACTTC.

This clonotype occurred many times. The chain links TRBV6-1 to TRBJ2-7, with 9 positions matching TRBD1. V was clipped by 7 bases and J by 4 bases; unmatched bases: 11. Germline V lookup: CDR1 MNHNS, CDR2 SASEGT. CDR3 size: 15 residues. This CDR3 reads CASTLDRGGYYEQYF. The CDR3 coding sequence is TGTGCCAGCACCCTGGACAGGGGAGGATATTACGAGCAGTACTTC.